This T cell receptor (beta chain) was captured by sequencing in a study of blood T cells in healthy people across ages (dated by TCRdb to about 2015). For the study in its entirety: In model experiments, roughly one uniquely barcoded TCR beta cDNA molecule per two T cells was captured by template switching. The donors were divided into four age groups: young (average 16 years), middle-aged (about 39), aged (about 60) and long-lived (about 84). For two donors (one aged 18 to 29 and one aged 80 or older), the study analyzed two additional independent replicas of 1 million unique cDNA reads from the same blood draw. Age-related changes in TCR beta repertoire diversity were measured in the study by deep sequencing normalized with unique cDNA molecular identifiers. Donors of different ages were randomly distributed across sequencing lanes to avoid experimental bias.

What the work shows at the level of the full study, not this receptor alone: Estimates of total diversity based on one million sequenced T cells were regarded as lower bounds and as underestimates. Because profiling used bulk unsorted PBMCs, naive and antigen-experienced compartments could not be compared conclusively. A strong correlation was found between observed TCR beta diversity and the percentage of naive T cells measured by flow cytometry. Compared with the aged group, the long-lived group had more naive CD4+ T cells, fewer expanded clones and increased TCR diversity, a pattern suggesting age selection. Observed TCR beta diversity per million T cells fell roughly linearly with age, and a significant reduction was already apparent by age around 40. Donor CMV infection status was unknown, potentially confounding age-related changes in expanded clonotypes.

The library was made by 5' RACE. TCRdb shows the sequencer as Illumina HiSeq 2500. A second PCR of roughly 7 to 12 cycles was run with a J-beta primer mix and a sample-barcoded 5' primer. A unique molecular identifier was introduced onto each TCR beta cDNA molecule by a template-switch 5' adaptor carrying 12 random nucleotides. Each sample yielded at least 3 million CDR3-containing paired-end reads. First-strand cDNA was synthesized from all RNA with the Mint cDNA synthesis kit, primed by a TRBC-specific oligonucleotide. Following uracil-DNA glycosylase treatment, a first 18-cycle PCR with universal primers M1SS and BC2_uni_R was performed on all cDNA. In the source study's methods: Each sample was normalized by randomly selecting 1 million high-quality reads, each carrying a distinct molecular identifier. Reads with shared molecular identifiers were discarded instead of being binned into consensus sequences. MiTCR, set to a Q25 quality threshold and the strictest error-elimination algorithm, was used for CDR3 identification, clonotype clustering and error correction. A nonparametric unseen species model using Euler transformation provided a lower-bound estimate of total TCR beta diversity. TCRdb trimmed public reads at Q25 via fastp, called clones via MiXCR and kept in-frame beta chains. Duplicate CDR3 protein sequences are folded into a single record with the most common DNA and genes. The V and J calls were not made by the authors but by TCRdb's processing. Here the sample has roughly 1.5 million distinct CDR3 sequences; approximately 39% occur a single time. More than 4% of the sample rests with the top ten.

Systemically healthy Caucasian individuals from Russia, 39 in total and aged about 6 to 90 years, were included as donors. Each donor gave ten milliliters of peripheral blood, drawn into EDTA-treated Vacutainer tubes. PBMCs were isolated by Ficoll-Paque density-gradient centrifugation, with at least 6.5 million obtained per sample. Trizol reagent was used to extract total RNA from the PBMCs, yielding at least 6 micrograms per sample. For every donor, an aliquot of PBMCs went through flow cytometry to measure the percentages of naive CD45RAhigh/CD27high T cells. Spanning cysteine to phenylalanine, the CDR3 consists of 13 amino acids. Kept here is only the CDR3 DNA, which spans 39 bases and is read in frame from base 1. Reading the germline V gene (reference sequence) gives CDR1 DFQATT and CDR2 SNEGSKA. V gives up 2 bases and J gives up 7 bases, and the segment between their germline ends measures 12 bases.

This clonotype was observed a handful of times. Which antigen it targets is not known. No base qualities exist here, and no much larger clone lies one base off it. Material for sequencing was blood. This sequence uses TRBV20-1 and TRBJ2-1; possibly the D gene is TRBD2, per 5 matching bases. This TCR was sampled from a woman younger than 30 in good health. The DNA sequence reads TGCAGTGCTAGAAGCAGGACTCAAAATGAGCAGTTCTTC. Translated, this is CSARSRTQNEQFF.